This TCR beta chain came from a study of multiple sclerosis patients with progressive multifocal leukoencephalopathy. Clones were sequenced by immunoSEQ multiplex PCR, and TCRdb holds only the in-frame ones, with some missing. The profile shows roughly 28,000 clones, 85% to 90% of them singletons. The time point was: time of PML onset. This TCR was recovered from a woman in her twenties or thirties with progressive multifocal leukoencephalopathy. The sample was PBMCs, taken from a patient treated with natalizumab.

The CDR3 nucleotides are TGCGCCAGCAGCTTTGGAGGAGCCTACGAGCAGTACTTC. Its translation: CASSFGGAYEQYF. The chain joins TRBV5-1 to TRBJ2-7; tentative D call: TRBD2 (5 bases). This CDR3 is built from 13 residues. V gave up 2 bases and J gave up 2 bases, with 8 bases separating them. From germline, CDR1 is SGHRS and CDR2 YFSETQ.